These 15 T cell receptor beta chains came from one sample sequenced in a study of shared clonotypes between healthy human individuals. CD45RO-negative cells were positively selected for CCR7, leaving out terminally differentiated effector memory CD45RA+ cells. The table came from immunoSEQ multiplex PCR; TCRdb's copy has only in-frame clones and leaves some out. The sample has around 1.9 million clones, roughly 95% seen once. The sequencing sample was made of naive CD8+ T cells from PBMCs. These receptors were collected from a man aged 18 to 35 in good health. Some clones in this sample may be carry-over from other donors' samples.

CDR3 region: CASSLAGGADEQYF. The CDR3 DNA reads as TGTGCCAGCAGCTTGGCTGGGGGGGCAGACGAGCAGTACTTC. This rearrangement joins TRBV7-6 to TRBJ2-7; TRBD2 is a possible D gene (7 bases). CDR1 is SGHVS, CDR2 FNYEAQ, per germline. CDR3 length: 14 residues. Trimming left V 3 bases short and J 5 bases short, with 14 bases between. The whole variable domain, filled in from reference TRBV7-6 and TRBJ2-7, reads GAGVSQSPRYKVTKRGQDVALRCDPISGHVSLYWYRQALGQGPEFLTYFNYEAQQDKSGLPNDRFSAERPEGSISTLTIQRTEQRDSAMYRCASSLAGGADEQYFGPGTRLTVT.

As for this clone: The same CDR3 arises from other DNA sequences in this sample as well. The rearrangement uses TRBV9 and TRBJ2-5; D is perhaps TRBD1 (5 bases). CDR1 and CDR2 from the germline V gene are SGDLS and YYNGEE. The CDR3 extends over 14 amino acids. Deletions cut 3 bases from V and 1 base from J, with 10 bases between. The CDR3 loop is CASSGGAVQETQYF. As DNA, the CDR3 is TGTGCCAGCAGCGGTGGGGCCGTCCAAGAGACCCAGTACTTC.

This chain connects TRBV11-2 to TRBJ2-1; D might be TRBD1 (6 bases). The CDR3 length is 13 residues. The V end lost 7 bases, the J end lost 3 bases, and 10 bases lay between the germline ends. Germline V gene data show CDR1 as SGHAT and CDR2 as FQNNGV. DNA for the CDR3: TGTGCCAGCAATGTAGGGGGCTACAATGAGCAGTTCTTC. Protein product: CASNVGGYNEQFF.

The chain links TRBV2 to TRBJ1-1; D uncertain. Trimming took 6 bases from V and 1 from J, leaving 15 bases between them. The germline CDR1 and CDR2 sequences are SNHLY and FYNNEI. CDR3 length: 15 residues. For the CDR3, the DNA is TGTGCCAGCAGCAACATGGGGATCGGGAACACTGAAGCTTTCTTT. Its translation: CASSNMGIGNTEAFF.

This rearrangement joins TRBV29-1 to TRBJ2-5; tentatively, D is TRBD2 (6 bases). Germline CDR1 SQVTM, CDR2 ANQGSEA. Trimming shortened V by 7 bases and J by 7 bases, and 28 bases separated the two germline ends. This CDR3 comprises 16 residues. This CDR3 reads CSASLRLEKPGWTQYF. CDR3 DNA: TGCAGCGCCTCGCTAAGACTAGAAAAGCCTGGGTGGACCCAGTACTTC.

The V gene is TRBV6-5, the J gene TRBJ2-7; 9 bases are a match to TRBD1. There are 15 residues in the CDR3. Trimming at V came to 2 bases and at J to 5 bases, leaving 7 bases not matched to a gene. Germline CDR1 is MNHEY and CDR2 is SVGAGI. CDR3 nucleotide sequence: TGTGCCAGCAGTTACGAGACAGGGGGGTCCCACGAGCAGTACTTC. Its translation: CASSYETGGSHEQYF.

CDR3 residues: CASSQFLLDGTQYF. The CDR3 nucleotides read TGTGCCAGCAGCCAATTTCTCCTGGATGGGACCCAGTACTTC. The gene calls are TRBV4-2 and TRBJ2-5; D gene ambiguous. The CDR3 consists of 14 residues. Per germline, CDR1 LGHNA and CDR2 YNFKEQ. V was pared by 2 bases and J by 7 bases, with 14 bases between.

As regards this clone: Within the sample, other DNA sequences also encode this same CDR3. The J gene is TRBJ2-7, the V gene TRBV9; perhaps TRBD2 as D (5 bases). V was shortened by 0 bases and J by 0 bases, with 10 bases between the two germline ends. The CDR3 has 15 amino acids. Germline CDR1 is SGDLS and CDR2 is YYNGEE. The CDR3 is CASSVVAGGSYEQYF. The CDR3 DNA reads TGTGCCAGCAGCGTAGTTGCGGGCGGCTCCTACGAGCAGTACTTC.

The genes are TRBV27 and TRBJ2-7, with D possibly TRBD2 on 6 matching bases. CDR1 and CDR2 from the germline V gene are MNHEY and SMNVEV (reference sequence). V was shortened by 6 bases and J by 0 bases, with 18 bases between the two germline ends. The CDR3 loop spans 16 amino acids. The CDR3 spells CASSRQSGQLSYEQYF. CDR3 DNA: TGTGCCAGCAGCAGACAAAGCGGGCAGCTCTCCTACGAGCAGTACTTC.

The chain links TRBV9 to TRBJ2-3; TRBD1 matches 9 bases. This CDR3 contains 17 residues. The germline V gene has CDR1 SGDLS and CDR2 YYNGEE. The trim removed 0 bases at V and 3 bases at J, leaving 8 bases unmatched. This chain's CDR3 is CASSVEDRGTITDTQYF. The CDR3 coding sequence is TGTGCCAGCAGCGTAGAGGACAGGGGAACAATAACAGATACGCAGTATTTT.

This chain connects TRBV27 to TRBJ1-1, with TRBD1 matching 9 bases. Trimming cost V 4 bases and J 0 bases; bases outside gene matches: 6. Per the germline V gene, CDR1 is MNHEY and CDR2 is SMNVEV (reference sequence). This CDR3 region has 16 residues. The CDR3 loop reads CASSSTGTGLNTEAFF. The DNA of the CDR3 is TGTGCCAGCAGTTCTACCGGGACAGGGTTGAACACTGAAGCTTTCTTT.

This chain links TRBV5-4 with TRBJ2-1; 10 bases match TRBD2. There are 18 residues in the CDR3. The V gene's germline CDR1 is SGHNT and CDR2 YYREEE (reference sequence). V dropped 0 bases and J dropped 3; count of bases not matched to a gene: 9. CDR3 DNA: TGTGCCAGCAGCTTGGACTTCGCGACTAGCGGGTACTACAATGAGCAGTTCTTC. This gives the protein CASSLDFATSGYYNEQFF.

The rearrangement joins TRBV4-3 to TRBJ2-1; possible D gene TRBD2, 5 bases. V was clipped by 0 bases and J by 6 bases, with 9 bases between them. Germline CDR1 reads LGHNA; CDR2 reads YSLEER. The CDR3 totals 14 residues. DNA for the CDR3: TGCGCCAGCAGCCAAGACTTCCGGGGCAATGAGCAGTTCTTC. This encodes CASSQDFRGNEQFF.

The chain links TRBV7-9 to TRBJ2-5; D is perhaps TRBD2 (5 bases). This CDR3 has 15 amino acids. Trimming took 3 bases from V and 1 from J, leaving 12 bases between them. CDR1 and CDR2 from the germline V gene are SEHNR and FQNEAQ (reference sequence). CDR3 DNA: TGTGCCAGCAGCTTTAGCGCGTACCTCCAAGAGACCCAGTACTTC. It codes for CASSFSAYLQETQYF.

The chain joins TRBV11-2 to TRBJ2-7, with a weak D call TRBD2 (6 bases). Germline assignment: CDR1 SGHAT and CDR2 FQNNGV. Trimming removed 3 bases at V and 4 bases at J, with 16 bases between. CDR3 size: 15 residues. The CDR3 loop reads CASSFSLSAGYEQYF. The DNA of the CDR3 is TGTGCCAGCAGCTTTTCACTTTCTGCGGGATACGAGCAGTACTTC.